Following are 9 T cell receptor beta chains from one sample sequenced in a study of blood T cell repertoires in COVID-19. TCRdb keeps only in-frame clones here, not all; method: immunoSEQ multiplex PCR. The sample contains some 280,000 clones, 75% to 90% of which appear only once. The specimen sequenced was peripheral blood. The receptors shown here come from a woman between 55 and 75 years old with acute or convalescent COVID-19.

This chain links TRBV2 with TRBJ2-1, with TRBD1 matching over 7 bases. CDR1 is SNHLY and CDR2 is FYNNEI in the germline V gene. V was pared by 5 bases and J by 6 bases, with 7 bases of the junction left unmatched. The length of the CDR3 is 14 residues. This chain's CDR3 is CASSFRDSINEQFF. For the CDR3, the DNA is TGTGCCAGCAGTTTCCGGGACAGCATCAATGAGCAGTTCTTC. Based on the CDR3 plus reference TRBV2 and TRBJ2-1, the full variable domain is EPEVTQTPSHQVTQMGQEVILRCVPISNHLYFYWYRQILGQKVEFLVSFYNNEISEKSEIFDDQFSVERPDGSNFTLKIRSTKLEDSAMYFCASSFRDSINEQFFGPGTRLTVL.

The chain carries TRBV24-1 and TRBJ1-5; 10 bases line up with TRBD1. Germline CDR1 KGHDR, CDR2 SFDVKD. This CDR3 has 16 amino acids. The trim removed 3 bases at V and 3 bases at J, leaving 4 bases unmatched. The CDR3 sequence is CATSDVTGGNNQPQHF. The DNA of the CDR3 is TGTGCCACCAGTGATGTGACAGGGGGCAACAATCAGCCCCAGCATTTT.

The CDR3: CASSPTGTEAFF. DNA for the CDR3: TGTGCCAGCAGTCCGACAGGGACTGAAGCTTTCTTT. The V gene is TRBV27, the J gene TRBJ1-1; 7 nucleotides line up with TRBD1. Germline V gene lookup returns CDR1 MNHEY and CDR2 SMNVEV (reference sequence). J lost 5 bases, V lost 5 bases, and 2 bases had no gene match. The CDR3 is made up of 12 amino acids.

This clone came up a few times. The genes are TRBV5-1 and TRBJ2-2; D is perhaps TRBD1 (5 bases). Germline V gives CDR1 SGHRS, CDR2 YFSETQ. Trimming stripped 2 bases from V and 7 bases from J, with 21 bases between. The CDR3 loop spans 17 amino acids. Written as DNA, the CDR3 is TGCGCCAGCAGCTTCGCCCCTGCCTTACCAGGGCGCGGGGAGCTGTTTTTT. Translating it yields CASSFAPALPGRGELFF.

The rearrangement uses TRBV3-1 (or the pseudogene TRBV3-2) and TRBJ1-1; D possibly corresponds to TRBD1 (5 bases). Per germline, CDR1 LGHDT and CDR2 YNNKEL (reference sequence). Trimming pared 3 bases from V and 6 bases from J, leaving 14 bases between. The CDR3 totals 14 residues. The CDR3 nucleotides are TGTGCCAGCAGCCATCCAATGCAGGGTCCTGAAGCTTTCTTT. Residues: CASSHPMQGPEAFF.

This rearrangement joins TRBV5-1 to TRBJ2-7, with 8 bases lining up with TRBD2. Germline assignment: CDR1 SGHRS and CDR2 YFSETQ. J lost 1 base, V lost 7 bases, and 7 bases had no gene match. This CDR3 region has 14 residues. Written as DNA, the CDR3 is TGCGCCAGCGGGAGAACTAGCGGATCCTACGAGCAGTACTTC. This sequence encodes CASGRTSGSYEQYF. The complete variable domain, with remaining parts taken from reference TRBV5-1 and TRBJ2-7, reads KAGVTQTPRYLIKTRGQQVTLSCSPISGHRSVSWYQQTPGQGLQFLFEYFSETQRNKGNFPGRFSGRQFSNSRSEMNVSTLELGDSALYLCASGRTSGSYEQYFGPGTRLTVT.

V usage is TRBV29-1 and J usage is TRBJ2-5; TRBD1 matches 9 bases. With V trimmed by 6 bases and J by 5 bases, 10 bases remained unmatched. Germline CDR1 reads SQVTM; CDR2 reads ANQGSEA. The CDR3 has 14 amino acids. CDR3 residues: CSVVTGGAGETQYF. The CDR3 nucleotides read TGCAGCGTGGTAACAGGGGGCGCGGGGGAGACCCAGTACTTC.

The chain recombines TRBV5-6 with TRBJ2-5; D is unresolved. V gave up 4 bases and J gave up 1 base, with 20 bases separating them. CDR3 length: 17 amino acids. Looked up from germline, CDR1 is SGHDT and CDR2 is YYEEEE. This chain's CDR3 is CASSQVTPIYFQETQYF. In DNA, the CDR3 is TGTGCCAGCAGCCAGGTGACACCGATCTACTTCCAAGAGACCCAGTACTTC.

The chain joins TRBV5-1 to TRBJ1-1, with a tentative D call TRBD1 (6 bases). This CDR3 spans 15 amino acids. Trimming took off 5 bases at V and 2 bases at J, with 16 bases between the two ends. In germline, CDR1 is SGHRS, CDR2 YFSETQ. The CDR3 protein is CASSREGTTNTEAFF. Written as DNA, the CDR3 is TGCGCCAGCAGTAGAGAAGGGACAACAAACACTGAAGCTTTCTTT.